This TCR beta chain derives from a study of T cells expressing NK-cell markers. Study-level information: Sorted CD3+CD56-NKG2C+, CD3+CD56+NKG2C+ and CD3+CD56+NKG2C- T cells supplied the TCR beta repertoires.

Study results and caveats: The HCMV specificity of the expanded NKG2C+ T cell clones stayed unresolved.

As for this clonotype: Its cognate antigen is unknown.

This CDR3 comprises 14 residues. Germline V lookup: CDR1 LGHNA, CDR2 YNFKEQ. Template switching by 5'RACE with UMIs generated the TCR beta cDNA. With the 5' RACE reads reprocessed, TCRdb shows one record per CDR3 protein and no DNA. Its table records about 460,000 distinct CDR3 sequences. The TCR was taken from a woman aged 45 to 65 in good health. The chain uses TRBV4-2 and TRBJ1-5; without DNA, the TCRdb call of TRBD1 cannot be checked. The source material was blood T cells: a sorted CD56 or NKG2C T cell subset, CD4+ or CD8+ T cells, or bulk PBMC T cells (not recorded which). CDR3 loop: CASSYDLTGQPQHF.